The sequence of this TCR beta chain was determined in a study of shared clonotypes between healthy human individuals. CDR3 size: 17 residues. Germline CDR1 and CDR2: SGHTA and FQGNSA. Trimming took 5 bases from V and 1 from J, leaving 18 bases between them. TCRdb keeps only in-frame clones here, not all; method: immunoSEQ multiplex PCR. This table holds around 980,000 clones, around 78% found once. This clonotype originated in a man younger than 35 in good health. Some clones in this sample may be carry-over from other donors' samples. The sample taken for sequencing was memory CD4+ T cells from PBMCs. Subset given: CD45RA-negative fraction. The chain uses TRBV7-2 and TRBJ1-3; tentative D call: TRBD1 (6 bases). CDR3 loop: CASSQSGGPSSGNTIYF. CDR3 DNA: TGTGCCAGCAGCCAATCGGGGGGCCCTTCTTCTGGAAACACCATATATTTT.